A selection of T cell receptor beta chains follows, all from one sample in a study of monozygotic twins with inflammatory bowel disease. TCRdb re-called the 5' RACE reads and catalogs CDR3 proteins one per entry, DNA excluded. The repertoire table contains some 210,000 distinct CDR3 sequences. The specimen sequenced was blood. These TCRs come from a human donor with ulcerative colitis or Crohn's disease, or a healthy co-twin of an affected twin (not recorded which). CDR3s include the opening cysteine and the closing phenylalanine or tryptophan.

v_gene	j_gene	len	CDR3aa
TRBV7-9	TRBJ1-1	14	CASSFSQGNTEAFF
TRBV18	TRBJ2-7	12	CASSQKSYEQYF
TRBV12-3/TRBV12-4	TRBJ2-1	16	CASSPGDRGRENEQFF
TRBV5-1	TRBJ1-2	14	CASSLATTGSGYTF
TRBV5-6	TRBJ2-5	13	CASSLDRVETQYF
TRBV12-3/TRBV12-4	TRBJ1-3	16	CASSRSGTGAGNTIYF
TRBV20-1	TRBJ1-3	16	CSARDGRQGNRNTIYF
TRBV20-1	TRBJ2-5	13	CSAGTVYQETQYF
TRBV5-1	TRBJ1-4	14	CASSLGQGLGKLFF
TRBV18	TRBJ1-4	15	CASSPREGTDEKLFF
TRBV27	TRBJ2-7	14	CASSSSGQSYEQYF
TRBV10-3	TRBJ2-6	18	CAMSGTGPSISGANVLTF
TRBV6-1	TRBJ1-3	14	CASRRDFSGNTIYF
TRBV7-2	TRBJ2-1	15	CASSLRFRDDNEQFF
TRBV11-2	TRBJ2-2	13	CASSSYSSGELFF
TRBV7-9	TRBJ2-7	16	CASSPPYRTATYEQYF
TRBV7-2	TRBJ1-1	13	CASRTRQDTEAFF
TRBV7-3	TRBJ2-3	15	CASNLGGGATDTQYF
TRBV9	TRBJ2-3	14	CASSVVEGTDTQYF
TRBV20-1	TRBJ2-3	11	CSARDSHTQYF
TRBV6-1	TRBJ1-5	14	CASSEGLAGWPQHF
TRBV6-1	TRBJ2-7	15	CASGVLRDRGYEQYF
TRBV15	TRBJ1-1	18	CATSRDGRGTGGRSEAFF
TRBV18	TRBJ2-5	17	CASSPDPPQTYQETQYF
TRBV5-1	TRBJ1-1	14	CASSGQGLGTEAFF
TRBV24-1	TRBJ1-1	16	CATSDSRKGGYTEAFF
TRBV20-1	TRBJ1-4	17	CSPRSGQGPATNEKLFF
TRBV18	TRBJ2-1	12	CASSTRRGEQFF
TRBV7-9	TRBJ2-7	14	CASSGAPGGNEQYF
TRBV5-1	TRBJ2-5	15	CASSLEGTGLETQYF
TRBV14	TRBJ2-7	15	CASSQFRSLSYEQYF
TRBV7-8	TRBJ2-7	15	CASSLLRDTSYEQYF
TRBV19	TRBJ2-3	15	CASETSGGSTDTQYF
TRBV12-3/TRBV12-4	TRBJ1-2	13	CASSLGALYGYTF
TRBV5-5	TRBJ2-3	18	CASSESSGGAWYTDTQYF
TRBV25-1	TRBJ2-3	14	CASSGVGSTDTQYF
TRBV20-1	TRBJ2-7	14	CSAREGTSGYEQYF
TRBV7-2	TRBJ1-3	14	CASSSRTPGNTIYF
TRBV5-1	TRBJ2-1	14	CASSGPGGYNEQFF
TRBV7-2	TRBJ1-5	15	CASSPQRAGNQPQHF
TRBV7-9	TRBJ2-3	14	CASSLAGITDTQYF
TRBV7-2	TRBJ1-4	17	CASSFYKGASGAEKLFF
TRBV5-1	TRBJ2-5	14	CASSLGRDQETQYF
TRBV19	TRBJ1-4	13	CASTQGGKEKLFF
TRBV7-2	TRBJ2-3	13	CASSPEGTDTQYF
TRBV6-2/TRBV6-3	TRBJ1-1	11	CAVQGFTEAFF
TRBV6-5	TRBJ2-1	16	CASSYFRGPPYNEQFF
TRBV5-1	TRBJ2-6	16	CASSLVANSGANVLTF
TRBV29-1	TRBJ1-2	12	CSVEGDARGYTF
TRBV20-1	TRBJ2-1	15	CSARDSGGRSGEQFF
TRBV12-3/TRBV12-4	TRBJ2-1	18	CASSLGGSGRGVYNEQFF
TRBV6-1	TRBJ2-3	17	CASSPPLRSHSTDTQYF